Listed below are T cell receptor beta chains from one sample, sequenced in a study of beta chain features in type 1 diabetes. Here immunoSEQ multiplex PCR was the method, and the copy in TCRdb shows in-frame clones only, minus some. The table has around 250,000 clones, about 25% seen once. The sequencing input was central memory CD4+ T cells from blood. The source of these receptors is a man in his thirties or forties in good health. CDR3s include the opening cysteine and the closing phenylalanine or tryptophan. The D gene is left open where the match is weak. Expanded clones get a size class; other rows say once, few or many, or leave the size out.

D gene	V gene	J gene	clone size	CDR3 DNA	CDR3 protein
-	TRBV9	TRBJ2-2	-	TGTGCCAGCAGCCTCAACTGGAACACCGGGGAGCTGTTTTTT	CASSLNWNTGELFF
-	TRBV9	TRBJ2-1	-	TGTGCCAGCAGCGTAGGGAGTGGGGAGCAGTTCTTC	CASSVGSGEQFF
-	TRBV29-1	TRBJ1-1	few	TGCAGCGTTGATTCTTCCGGGACAACAACGGGTGAAGCTTTCTTT	CSVDSSGTTTGEAFF
-	TRBV6-5	TRBJ2-3	-	TGTGCCAGCAGCAGCAGGGTAGATACGCAGTATTTT	CASSSRVDTQYF
-	TRBV28	TRBJ2-3	-	TGTGCCAGCAGTTCCCGGGACAGCACAGATACGCAGTATTTT	CASSSRDSTDTQYF
-	TRBV30	TRBJ1-2	-	TGTGCCTGGACGGTGGGGTATGGCTACACCTTC	CAWTVGYGYTF
-	TRBV29-1	TRBJ2-5	-	TGCAGCGTTGATATGGCTAGCTCACTTCGGGAGACCCAGTACTTC	CSVDMASSLRETQYF
-	TRBV2	TRBJ2-1	-	TGTGCCAGCAGTGCAGTCGGGGACGCAAAAATACGGGATGAGCAGTTCTTC	CASSAVGDAKIRDEQFF
-	TRBV21-1	TRBJ2-1	few	TGTGCCAGCAGCACTGAATCCGCGGATTACAATGAGCAGTTCTTC	CASSTESADYNEQFF
-	TRBV7-2	TRBJ2-1	few	TGTGCCAGCAGCCCCCGGGGCTCAAAAGAGTCCAATGAGCAGTTCTTC	CASSPRGSKESNEQFF
-	TRBV7-9	TRBJ2-3	-	-	CASSHGIRSIF
TRBD1	TRBV6-5	TRBJ2-7	-	TGTGCCAGCAAGGGACAGAACTACGAGCAGTACTTC	CASKGQNYEQYF
TRBD2	TRBV7-2	TRBJ2-3	-	TGTGCCAGCAGCTTAAGTCCTAGCGGGAGTGCGCAGTATTTT	CASSLSPSGSAQYF
TRBD1	TRBV7-2	TRBJ2-1	-	TGTGCCAGCAGCTACGGACAGGACAATGAGCAGTTCTTC	CASSYGQDNEQFF
TRBD2	TRBV7-2	TRBJ2-7	few	TGTGCCAGCAGCTTAGTAGGGACTATTAGCTCCTACGAGCAGTACTTC	CASSLVGTISSYEQYF
-	TRBV7-6	TRBJ2-5	-	TGTGCCAGCAGCTTAGTGGGACAAGAGACCCAGTACTTC	CASSLVGQETQYF
TRBD2	TRBV7-2	TRBJ2-7	-	TGTGCCAGCAGCTTAGACGGGGGGTACGAGCAGTACTTC	CASSLDGGYEQYF
TRBD1	TRBV28	TRBJ2-3	many	TGTGCCAGCAGTGGCCTCGGGACAGGGGGTGAAGTCGGCACAGATACGCAGTATTTT	CASSGLGTGGEVGTDTQYF
TRBD1	TRBV4-1	TRBJ1-2	-	TGCGCCAGCAGCCAAGATCTACAGGGGACGAGCTATGGCTACACCTTC	CASSQDLQGTSYGYTF
TRBD1	TRBV27	TRBJ2-7	few	TGTGCCAGCAGTTCCCGGGACAGGGGAACCGAGCAGTACTTC	CASSSRDRGTEQYF